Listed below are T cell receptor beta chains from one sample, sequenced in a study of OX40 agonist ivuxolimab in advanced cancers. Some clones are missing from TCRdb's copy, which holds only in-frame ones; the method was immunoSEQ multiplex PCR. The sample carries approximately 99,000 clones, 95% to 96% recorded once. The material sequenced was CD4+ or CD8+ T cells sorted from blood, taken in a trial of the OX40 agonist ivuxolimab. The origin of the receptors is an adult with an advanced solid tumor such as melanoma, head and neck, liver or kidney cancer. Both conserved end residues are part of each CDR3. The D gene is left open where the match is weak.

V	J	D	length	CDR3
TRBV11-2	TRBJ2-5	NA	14	CASSPPRFQETQYF
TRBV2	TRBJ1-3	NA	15	CASRTSGDSGNTIYF
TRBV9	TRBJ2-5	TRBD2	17	CASSVGSSGPKAETQYF
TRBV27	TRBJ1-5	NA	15	CASSLSTGMDLPQHF
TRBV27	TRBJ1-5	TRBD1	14	CASSRQGVGQPQHF
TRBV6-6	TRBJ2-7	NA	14	CASSLPGSSYEQYF
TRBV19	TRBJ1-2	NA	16	CASSLGDTAFNYGYTF
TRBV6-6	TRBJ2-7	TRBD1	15	CASSQGQGLSYEQYF
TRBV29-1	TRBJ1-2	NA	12	CSVTGRRGGYTF
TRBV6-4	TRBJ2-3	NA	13	CASSYRSTDTQYF
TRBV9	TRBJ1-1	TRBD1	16	CASSPQTGDAGTEAFF
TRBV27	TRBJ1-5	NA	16	CASSLKPPDSNQPQHF
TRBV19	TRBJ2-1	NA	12	CASSRPYNEQFF
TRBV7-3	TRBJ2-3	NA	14	CASSSTVDTDTQYF
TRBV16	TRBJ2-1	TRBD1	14	CASSRGQGGNEQFF
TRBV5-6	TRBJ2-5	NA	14	CASSFTMAEETQYF
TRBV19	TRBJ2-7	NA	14	CASSIGGGFYEQYF
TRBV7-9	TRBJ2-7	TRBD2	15	CASSWTSGREPEQYF
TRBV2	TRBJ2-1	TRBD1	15	CASSIDRGLGNEQFF
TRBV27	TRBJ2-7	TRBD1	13	CASSSGQDYEQYF
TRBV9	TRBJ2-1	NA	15	CASSLTEDSYNEQFF
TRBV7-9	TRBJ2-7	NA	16	CASSPVGGQLTYEQYF
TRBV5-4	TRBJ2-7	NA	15	CASSLRSRYVDEQYF
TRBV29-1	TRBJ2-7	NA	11	CSVPGVYEQYF
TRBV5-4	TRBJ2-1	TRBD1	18	CASSKHGVGTDGVWEQFF
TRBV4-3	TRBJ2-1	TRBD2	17	CASSRELAGATGNEQFF
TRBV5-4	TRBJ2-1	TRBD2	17	CASSQRRGGLVENEQFF
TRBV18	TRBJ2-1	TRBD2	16	CASSPPPAGGPDEQFF
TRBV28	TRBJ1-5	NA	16	CASSLPGVSGNQPQHF
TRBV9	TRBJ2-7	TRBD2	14	CASSVGLAGGEQYF
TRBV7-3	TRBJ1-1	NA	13	CASSLLSNTEAFF
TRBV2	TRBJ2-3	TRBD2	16	CASSETSGRASDTQYF
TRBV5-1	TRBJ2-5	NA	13	CASSSEYQETQYF
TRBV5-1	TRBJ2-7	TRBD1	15	CASSSTGGGSYEQYF
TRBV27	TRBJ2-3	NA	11	CASSNTDTQYF
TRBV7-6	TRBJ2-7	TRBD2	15	CASSNLAGASYEQYF
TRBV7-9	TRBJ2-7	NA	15	CASSLGVGESNEQYF
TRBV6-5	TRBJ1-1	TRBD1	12	CASSSTGPEAFF
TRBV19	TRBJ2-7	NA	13	CASSNGSPYEQYF
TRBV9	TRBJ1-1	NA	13	CASSALVGTEAFF
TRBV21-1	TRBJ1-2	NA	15	CASSKEDRETHGYTF
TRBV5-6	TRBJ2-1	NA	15	CASSLVRLPYNEQFF
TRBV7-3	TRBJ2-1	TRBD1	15	CASSLTGQGAYEQFF
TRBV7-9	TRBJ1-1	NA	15	CASSLAILARDEAFF
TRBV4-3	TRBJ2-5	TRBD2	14	CASSHSGSSETQYF
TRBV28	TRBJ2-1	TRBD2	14	CASRQGLAGNEQFF
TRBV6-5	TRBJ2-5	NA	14	CASSEWSEGETQYF
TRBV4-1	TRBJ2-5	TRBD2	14	CASSQRGGQETQYF
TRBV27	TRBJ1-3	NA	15	CASSLAPLSGNTIYF
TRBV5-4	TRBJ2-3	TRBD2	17	CASSLGPTSGITDTQYF
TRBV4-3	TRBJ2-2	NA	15	CASSTRQGGTGELFF
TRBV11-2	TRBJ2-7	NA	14	CASSLEVGHYEQYF
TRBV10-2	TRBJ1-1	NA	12	CASSDMNTEAFF
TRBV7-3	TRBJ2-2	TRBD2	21	CASSPPPEGGASGGPTGELFF
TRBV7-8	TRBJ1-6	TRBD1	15	CASSKDRAMNSPLHF
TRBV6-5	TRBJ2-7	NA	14	CASSYEAGQNEQYF
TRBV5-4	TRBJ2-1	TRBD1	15	CASSPWDRVLNEQFF
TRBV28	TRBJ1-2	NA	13	CASSLNQGQGYTF
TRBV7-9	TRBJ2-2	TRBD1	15	CASSLDRGNTGELFF